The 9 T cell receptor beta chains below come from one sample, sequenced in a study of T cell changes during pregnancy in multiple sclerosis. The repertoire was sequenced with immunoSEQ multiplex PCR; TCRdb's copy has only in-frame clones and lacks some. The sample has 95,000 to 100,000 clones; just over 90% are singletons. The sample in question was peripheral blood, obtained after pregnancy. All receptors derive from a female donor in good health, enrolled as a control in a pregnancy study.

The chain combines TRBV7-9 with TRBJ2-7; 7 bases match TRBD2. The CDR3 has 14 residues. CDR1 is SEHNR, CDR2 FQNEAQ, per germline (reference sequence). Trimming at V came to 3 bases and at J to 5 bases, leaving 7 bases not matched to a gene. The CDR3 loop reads CASSFWKGGNEQYF. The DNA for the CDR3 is TGTGCCAGCAGCTTTTGGAAGGGAGGGAACGAGCAGTACTTC.

The CDR3 loop is CASHSGTSGGVYEQYF. Here the CDR3 DNA reads TGTGCCAGCCATTCCGGGACTAGCGGGGGGGTCTACGAGCAGTACTTC. This chain joins TRBV19 and TRBJ2-7; TRBD2 agrees at 16 bases. After removal of 9 bases from V and 3 bases from J, the junction contained 8 bases not matched to a gene. Germline V gene data show CDR1 as LNHDA and CDR2 as SQIVND (reference sequence). CDR3 length equals 16 residues.

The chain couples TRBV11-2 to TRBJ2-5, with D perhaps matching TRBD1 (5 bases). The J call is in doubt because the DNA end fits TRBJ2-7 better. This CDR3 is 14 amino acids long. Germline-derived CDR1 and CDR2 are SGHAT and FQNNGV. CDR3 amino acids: CASSLRGRSYEQYF. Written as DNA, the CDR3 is TGTGCCAGCAGCTTAAGGGGTAGGTCCTACGAGCAGTACTTC.

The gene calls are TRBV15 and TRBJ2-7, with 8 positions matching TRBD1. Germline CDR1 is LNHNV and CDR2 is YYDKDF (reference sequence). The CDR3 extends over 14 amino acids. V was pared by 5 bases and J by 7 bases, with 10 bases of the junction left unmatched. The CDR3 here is CATSQPQGVGEQYF. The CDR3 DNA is TGTGCCACCAGCCAACCACAGGGGGTGGGGGAGCAGTACTTC.

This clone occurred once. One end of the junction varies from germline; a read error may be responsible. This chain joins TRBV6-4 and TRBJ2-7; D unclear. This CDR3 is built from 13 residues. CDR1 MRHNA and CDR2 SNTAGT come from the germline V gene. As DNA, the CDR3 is TGTGCCAGCAGTGACTCCCTATGGGCAGGATATGACTTC. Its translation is CASSDSLWAGYDF.

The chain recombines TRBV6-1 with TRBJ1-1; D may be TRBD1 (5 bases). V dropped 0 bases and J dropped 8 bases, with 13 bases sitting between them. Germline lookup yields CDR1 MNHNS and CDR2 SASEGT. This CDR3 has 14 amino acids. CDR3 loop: CASSEARAKGEAFF. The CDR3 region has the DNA TGTGCCAGCAGTGAAGCCCGGGCTAAGGGGGAAGCTTTCTTT.

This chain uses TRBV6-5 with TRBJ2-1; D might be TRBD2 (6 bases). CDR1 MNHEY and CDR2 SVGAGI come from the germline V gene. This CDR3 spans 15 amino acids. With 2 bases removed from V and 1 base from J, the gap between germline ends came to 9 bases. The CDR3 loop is CASSYGDLSYNEQFF. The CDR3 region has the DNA TGTGCCAGCAGTTACGGGGACTTGTCCTACAATGAGCAGTTCTTC.

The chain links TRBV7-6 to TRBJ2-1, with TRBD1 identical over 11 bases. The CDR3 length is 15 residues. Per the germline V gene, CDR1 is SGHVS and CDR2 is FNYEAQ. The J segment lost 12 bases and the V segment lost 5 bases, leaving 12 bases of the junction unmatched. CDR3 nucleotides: TGTGCCAGCAGCGAGCGGACAGGGGGCCGTCAAGGGCAGTTCTTC. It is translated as CASSERTGGRQGQFF.

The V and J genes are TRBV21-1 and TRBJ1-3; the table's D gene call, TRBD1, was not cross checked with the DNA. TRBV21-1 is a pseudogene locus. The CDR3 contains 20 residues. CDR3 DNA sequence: TGTGCCAGCAGCACACGTACGATCGGACAGGGACTCTTCTCTGGAAACACCATATATTTT. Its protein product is CASSTRTIGQGLFSGNTIYF.